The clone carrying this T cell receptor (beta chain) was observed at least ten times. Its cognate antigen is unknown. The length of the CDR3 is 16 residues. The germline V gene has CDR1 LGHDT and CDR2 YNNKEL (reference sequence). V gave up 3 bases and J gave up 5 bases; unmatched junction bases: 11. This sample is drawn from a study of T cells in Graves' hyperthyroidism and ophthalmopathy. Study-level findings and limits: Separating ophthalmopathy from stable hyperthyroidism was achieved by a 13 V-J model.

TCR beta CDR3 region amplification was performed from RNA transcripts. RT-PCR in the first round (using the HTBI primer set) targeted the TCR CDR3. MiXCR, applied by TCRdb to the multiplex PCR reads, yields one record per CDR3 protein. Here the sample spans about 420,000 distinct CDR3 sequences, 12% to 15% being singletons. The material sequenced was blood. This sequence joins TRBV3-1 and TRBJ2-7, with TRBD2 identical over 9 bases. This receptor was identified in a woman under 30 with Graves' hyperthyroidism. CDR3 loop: CASSHFAGGTIDEQYF. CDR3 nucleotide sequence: TGTGCCAGCAGCCACTTTGCGGGAGGGACGATCGACGAGCAGTACTTC.